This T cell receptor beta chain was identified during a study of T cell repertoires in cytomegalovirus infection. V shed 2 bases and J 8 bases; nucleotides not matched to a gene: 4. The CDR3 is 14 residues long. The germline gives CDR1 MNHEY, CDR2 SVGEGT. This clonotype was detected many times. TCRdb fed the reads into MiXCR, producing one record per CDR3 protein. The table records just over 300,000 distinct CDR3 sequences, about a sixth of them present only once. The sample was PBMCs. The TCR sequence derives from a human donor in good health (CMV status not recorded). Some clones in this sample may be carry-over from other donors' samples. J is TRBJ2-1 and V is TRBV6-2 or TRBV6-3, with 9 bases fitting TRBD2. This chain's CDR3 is CASSYKAGGHEQFF. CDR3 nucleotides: TGTGCCAGCAGTTACAAAGCGGGGGGCCATGAGCAGTTCTTC.